The present TCR beta chain was sequenced within a study of Tregs in tolerant kidney transplant recipients. Only in-frame clones appear in the TCRdb table, and some are missing; sequencing was by immunoSEQ multiplex PCR. Of more than 90,000 clones in the sample, more than 85% were seen once. The CDR3 is 16 residues long. Germline CDR1 WNHNN, CDR2 SYGVQD (reference sequence). With 5 bases clipped from V and 4 bases from J, the junction kept 10 bases outside the gene matches. A word on this clone: Its antigen is still unknown.

Related graft donors supplied nonmyeloablative bone marrow transplants, and mixed chimerism was transient. Unstimulated regulatory T cells (CD4+CD25+CD127-), CD4+CD25- non-regulatory cells, CD4 and CD8 cells were FACS-sorted from thawed PBMCs. Study-wide points: Findings come from small patient numbers and require larger validation. The most relevant donor-specific Treg TCRbeta repertoire apparently came from expansion with activated donor B cells.

The origin of this receptor is a human patient who received a combined kidney and bone marrow transplant. A subset of T cells may come from the graft donor. The specimen was CD4+ T cells from blood (PBMCs), collected 12 months after the transplant. The chain joins TRBV10-1 to TRBJ1-5, with 8 bases fitting TRBD1. The CDR3 reads CASSRTGRISNQPQHF. The DNA of the CDR3 is TGCGCCAGCAGTCGGACAGGGCGGATTTCGAATCAGCCCCAGCATTTT.